This record looks at one T cell receptor (beta chain) sequence and its context. Its matching antigen is unknown. TCRdb itself ran the reads through MiXCR, one entry per CDR3 protein. Among approximately 750,000 distinct CDR3 sequences listed, roughly 36% were seen once. CDR1 is MNHEY and CDR2 is SVGEGT in the germline V gene. CDR3 length equals 16 residues. V shed 4 bases and J 2 bases; nucleotides not matched to a gene: 8. This sample was taken from a study of T cell repertoires in cytomegalovirus infection. Study-wide background: Indications of both CMV infection and matching HLA type were provided by public TCR beta signatures. General study results and limits: Clonotype analysis showed dominance of the ex vivo response by HLA-C-restricted CMV-specific TCR beta clonotypes.

Specimen: PBMCs. V and J are TRBV6-2 or TRBV6-3 and TRBJ2-3, with TRBD1 matching over 8 bases. The TCR comes from a human donor in good health (CMV status not recorded). Some clones in this sample may be carry-over from other donors' samples. The DNA for the CDR3 is TGTGCCAGCAGTTTAGGGCGCAGGGGGCCCACAGATACGCAGTATTTT. This sequence encodes CASSLGRRGPTDTQYF.